This T cell receptor beta chain was captured in a study of T cells after yellow fever vaccination. Study context: Any fraction with a low cell number was prepared using SMART-Seq v4 Ultra Low Input.

With regard to this clonotype: Its antigen is not known.

V was pared by 1 base and J by 3 bases, with 9 bases between. Germline assignment: CDR1 DFQATT and CDR2 SNEGSKA (reference sequence). This CDR3 has 13 amino acids. Findings and caveats of the study: Booster sampling recovered most clones from primary vaccination (less than 97% CD4, roughly 86% CD8).

TCRdb redid the calling of the 5' RACE reads with MiXCR, one entry per CDR3 protein. Of around 590,000 distinct CDR3 sequences listed, 9% to 15% are singletons. The sequence was collected from a young man who received the YFV17D yellow fever vaccine. The starting material was PBMCs, obtained on the day of the yellow fever booster vaccination. The V gene is TRBV20-1, the J gene TRBJ1-2; D remains unclear. CDR3 sequence (DNA): TGCAGTGCTAGAGTTTCAGCCTACTATGGCTACACCTTC. This codes for CSARVSAYYGYTF.